This T cell receptor beta chain was captured by sequencing in a study of shared clonotypes between healthy human individuals. Running of the assay took place at deep level. Data came from immunoSEQ multiplex PCR; TCRdb stores just in-frame clones and leaves some out. The table includes 1,400,000 or so clones, 98% detected once. This TCR was recovered from a man younger than 45 in good health. Sequencing input: naive CD4+ T cells sorted from blood. The subset denotes: CD45RA+ positively selected.

The CDR3 region is CASSSRGEPPQHF. In DNA, the CDR3 is TGTGCCAGCAGCTCCCGGGGCGAACCGCCCCAGCATTTT. The V call is TRBV7-2, the J call TRBJ1-5; possible D gene TRBD1, 5 bases. The CDR3 consists of 13 residues. The germline V gene has CDR1 SGHTA and CDR2 FQGNSA. The ends were cut back, 4 bases at V and 9 bases at J, with 13 bases in the middle.